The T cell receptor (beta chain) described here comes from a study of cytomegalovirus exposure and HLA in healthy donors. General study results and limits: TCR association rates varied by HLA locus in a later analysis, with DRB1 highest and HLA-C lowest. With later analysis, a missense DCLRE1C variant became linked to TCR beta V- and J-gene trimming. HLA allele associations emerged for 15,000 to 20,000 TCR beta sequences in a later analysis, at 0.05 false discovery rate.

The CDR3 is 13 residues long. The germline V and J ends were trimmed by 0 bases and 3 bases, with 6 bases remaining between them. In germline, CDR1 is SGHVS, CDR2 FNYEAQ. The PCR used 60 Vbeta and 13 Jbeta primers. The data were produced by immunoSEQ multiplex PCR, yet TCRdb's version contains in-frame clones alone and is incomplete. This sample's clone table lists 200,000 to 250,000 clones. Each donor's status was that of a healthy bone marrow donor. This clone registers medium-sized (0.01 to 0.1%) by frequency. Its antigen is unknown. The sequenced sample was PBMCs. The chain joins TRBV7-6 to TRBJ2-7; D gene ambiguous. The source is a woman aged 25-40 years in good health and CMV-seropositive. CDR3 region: CASSLAANYEQYF. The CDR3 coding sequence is TGTGCCAGCAGCTTAGCGGCCAACTACGAGCAGTACTTC.